The 21 T cell receptor beta chains in this list originate from one sample, sequenced in a study of blood T cell repertoires in COVID-19. TCRdb keeps only in-frame clones here, not all; method: immunoSEQ multiplex PCR. Here the sample spans nearly 350,000 clones, about 89% being singletons. The sample was peripheral blood. Receptors originate from a woman aged 45-60 years with COVID-19, enrolled during active disease.

The rearrangement uses TRBV12-3 or TRBV12-4 and TRBJ1-5; the match to TRBD1 covers 7 bases. CDR3 length: 13 residues. Trimming cost V 8 bases and J 2 bases; bases outside gene matches: 3. Written as DNA, the CDR3 is TGTGCCAGCCAGGGGGACGGCAATCAGCCCCAGCATTTT. Translated: CASQGDGNQPQHF.

J is TRBJ2-3 and V is TRBV19; 9 positions match TRBD2. Germline CDR1 is LNHDA and CDR2 is SQIVND (reference sequence). With V trimmed by 5 bases and J by 3 bases, 18 bases remained unmatched. The CDR3 sequence is 19 residues long. CDR3: CASSRLADSWQEATDTQYF. DNA for the CDR3: TGTGCCAGTAGTCGACTAGCGGACAGTTGGCAAGAGGCTACAGATACGCAGTATTTT.

Only a few counts were recorded for this clone. The rearrangement uses TRBV2 and TRBJ1-4; 7 bases align to TRBD1. The trim removed 6 bases at V and 5 bases at J, leaving 9 bases unmatched. This CDR3 is 15 amino acids long. Germline V CDR1 and CDR2: SNHLY, FYNNEI. CDR3 residues: CASRRRTGINEKLFF. DNA for the CDR3: TGTGCCAGCAGACGCCGGACAGGAATAAATGAAAAACTGTTTTTT.

The CDR3 reads CASRGTGYETQYF. CDR3 DNA: TGTGCCAGCAGGGGGACAGGGTACGAGACCCAGTACTTC. J is TRBJ2-5 and V is TRBV25-1; TRBD1 matches at 9 bases. V was clipped by 6 bases and J by 5 bases; unmatched bases: 4. There are 13 residues in the CDR3. Germline values: CDR1 MGHDK, CDR2 SYGVNS. The whole variable domain, filled in from reference TRBV25-1 and TRBJ2-5, reads EADIYQTPRYLVIGTGKKITLECSQTMGHDKMYWYQQDPGMELHLIHYSYGVNSTEKGDLSSESTVSRIRTEHFPLTLESARPSHTSQYLCASRGTGYETQYFGPGTRLLVL.

The V and J genes are TRBV6-5 and TRBJ2-1; D is unresolved. The V gene's germline CDR1 is MNHEY and CDR2 SVGAGI. Deletions cut 11 bases from V and 2 bases from J, with 16 bases between. The length of the CDR3 is 14 residues. The DNA of the CDR3 is TGTGCCTGCCACCGGGTTCGGGCCTACAATGAGCAGTTCTTC. Residues: CACHRVRAYNEQFF.

This clone was detected many times. The chain is built from TRBV6-2 or TRBV6-3 and TRBJ2-1, with 11 bases lining up with TRBD1. The CDR3 contains 16 residues. The J segment lost 3 bases and the V segment lost 2 bases, leaving 3 bases of the junction unmatched. Per the germline V gene, CDR1 is MNHEY and CDR2 is SVGEGT. The CDR3 region is CASSYGGQGDYNEQFF. DNA for the CDR3: TGTGCCAGCAGTTACGGGGGACAGGGGGACTACAATGAGCAGTTCTTC.

The V call is TRBV5-8, the J call TRBJ1-2; D gene ambiguous. This CDR3 has 12 amino acids. Trimming removed 0 bases at V and 5 bases at J, with 5 bases between. Germline CDR1 SGHTS, CDR2 YDEGEE. The DNA of the CDR3 is TGTGCCAGCAGCTTGGTCAGTTATGGCTACACCTTC. It yields the protein CASSLVSYGYTF.

This sequence joins TRBV19 and TRBJ2-1; tentative D call: TRBD2 (6 bases). V lost 6 bases and J 2 bases, leaving 23 bases between the germline ends. The CDR3 consists of 18 residues. CDR1 is LNHDA and CDR2 is SQIVND in the germline V gene (reference sequence). CDR3 in amino acids: CASSWGWTNNQPYNEQFF. The DNA for the CDR3 is TGTGCCAGTAGCTGGGGATGGACTAACAACCAACCCTACAATGAGCAGTTCTTC.

V is TRBV19 and J is TRBJ2-1; 7 positions agree with TRBD2. The CDR3 consists of 16 residues. Germline assignment: CDR1 LNHDA and CDR2 SQIVND (reference sequence). V shed 0 bases, J shed 2 bases, and the junction held 4 bases outside the gene matches. The CDR3 here is CASSIEGTTTYNEQFF. The CDR3 nucleotides are TGTGCCAGTAGTATAGAAGGGACTACCACCTACAATGAGCAGTTCTTC.

The rearrangement links TRBV9 to TRBJ1-3; D perhaps matches TRBD1 (5 bases). Germline V lookup: CDR1 SGDLS, CDR2 YYNGEE. This CDR3 comprises 17 residues. V shed 3 bases and J shed 0 bases, with 16 bases lying between them. The CDR3 loop is CASSAVDSVASGNTIYF. DNA for the CDR3: TGTGCCAGCAGCGCAGTAGACAGCGTCGCCTCTGGAAACACCATATATTTT.

This chain uses TRBV7-6 with TRBJ2-7; TRBD1 is a possible D gene (7 bases). With 1 base removed from V and 6 bases from J, the gap between germline ends came to 13 bases. Germline CDR1 reads SGHVS; CDR2 reads FNYEAQ. CDR3 length equals 14 residues. In DNA form, the CDR3 reads TGTGCCAGCAGCTTAGGCCCAGGGGGAGGCGAGCAGTACTTC. Amino acids: CASSLGPGGGEQYF.

The chain couples TRBV7-9 to TRBJ2-3; 7 nucleotides line up with TRBD1. CDR3 length: 14 amino acids. Germline V gene data show CDR1 as SEHNR and CDR2 as FQNEAQ (reference sequence). V gave up 5 bases and J gave up 1 base; unmatched junction bases: 3. This CDR3 reads CASSRGRGTDTQYF. Here the CDR3 DNA reads TGTGCCAGCAGCAGGGGGCGGGGCACAGATACGCAGTATTTT. Variable domain in full (rest from reference TRBV7-9 and TRBJ2-3): DTGVSQNPRHKITKRGQNVTFRCDPISEHNRLYWYRQTLGQGPEFLTYFQNEAQLEKSRLLSDRFSAERPKGSFSTLEIQRTEQGDSAMYLCASSRGRGTDTQYFGPGTRLTVL.

The CDR3 sequence: CASSPGSGANVLTF. The CDR3 DNA sequence: TGCGCCAGCAGCCCAGGGTCGGGGGCCAACGTCCTGACTTTC. V gene TRBV5-1 combines with J gene TRBJ2-6; the D gene is possibly TRBD1 (5 bases). The CDR3 length is 14 residues. The V end was cut by 4 bases, the J end by 4 bases, with 9 bases between. CDR1 is SGHRS, CDR2 YFSETQ, per germline.

This sequence joins TRBV27 and TRBJ2-7; D call uncertain. The ends were cut back, 4 bases at V and 4 bases at J, with 8 bases in the middle. The CDR3 loop spans 12 amino acids. Looked up from germline, CDR1 is MNHEY and CDR2 is SMNVEV (reference sequence). The CDR3 region is CASSSRTYEQYF. The CDR3 nucleotides are TGTGCCAGCAGTTCCAGAACATACGAGCAGTACTTC.

V usage is TRBV19 and J usage is TRBJ2-4; 8 bases map to TRBD1. V was pared by 4 bases and J by 6 bases, with 8 bases of the junction left unmatched. Looked up from germline, CDR1 is LNHDA and CDR2 is SQIVND (reference sequence). The CDR3 is made up of 15 amino acids. Here the CDR3 reads CASSTGQGPGNIQYF. The CDR3 region has the DNA TGTGCCAGTAGTACCGGACAGGGTCCGGGAAACATTCAGTACTTC.

This clone was observed a single time. The chain carries TRBV7-8 and TRBJ2-7; 10 bases line up with TRBD2. CDR1 and CDR2 (germline): SGHVS, FQNEAQ. J was trimmed by 3 bases and V by 5 bases; bases with no gene match: 10. The CDR3 totals 16 residues. The CDR3 loop is CASSREGLARDYEQYF. Written as DNA, the CDR3 is TGTGCCAGCAGCAGAGAGGGACTAGCGAGGGACTACGAGCAGTACTTC.

V is TRBV4-1 and J is TRBJ1-5; TRBD1 matches 8 bases. The CDR3 sequence is 16 residues long. CDR1 MGHRA and CDR2 YSYEKL come from the germline V gene. Trimming at V came to 0 bases and at J to 5 bases, leaving 6 bases not matched to a gene. The CDR3: CASSQDPGQAHQPQHF. CDR3 bases: TGCGCCAGCAGCCAAGACCCGGGACAGGCTCATCAGCCCCAGCATTTT.

The V gene is TRBV28, the J gene TRBJ1-2; weak D call: TRBD1 (6 bases). The CDR3 runs to 16 residues. CDR1 MDHEN and CDR2 SYDVKM come from the germline V gene. The ends were cut back, 5 bases at V and 6 bases at J, with 22 bases in the middle. CDR3 nucleotides: TGTGCCAGCAGTCCTTTCGGGGCAGGGGAAAGGAATGGCTACACCTTC. Protein: CASSPFGAGERNGYTF.

This sequence joins TRBV30 and TRBJ2-5; D ambiguous. CDR3 length: 16 residues. The V end lost 0 bases, the J end lost 1 base, and 15 bases lay between the germline ends. CDR1 is GTSNPN and CDR2 is SVGIG in the germline V gene (reference sequence). The CDR3 DNA reads as TGTGCCTGGAGTGTAACCTTTCGGAGACTCCAAGAGACCCAGTACTTC. This translates into CAWSVTFRRLQETQYF.

This chain uses TRBV11-2 with TRBJ1-1; 7 nucleotides align to TRBD1. The germline gives CDR1 SGHAT, CDR2 FQNNGV. The CDR3 length is 15 residues. The junction had 7 bases not matched to a gene; V was cut back by 6 bases and J by 0 bases. The CDR3: CASRKGQTLNTEAFF. Written as DNA, the CDR3 is TGTGCCAGCAGAAAGGGACAGACACTGAACACTGAAGCTTTCTTT.

CDR3 protein: CASSHGTPTYEQYF. CDR3 DNA sequence: TGCGCCAGCAGCCACGGGACTCCAACCTACGAGCAGTACTTC. The rearrangement uses TRBV5-1 and TRBJ2-7, with D perhaps TRBD2 (6 bases). The CDR3 spans 14 residues. Trimming stripped 4 bases from V and 2 bases from J, with 13 bases between. CDR1 SGHRS and CDR2 YFSETQ come from the germline V gene.